The 22 T cell receptor beta chains below come from one sample, sequenced in a study of blood T cell repertoires in COVID-19. Produced via immunoSEQ multiplex PCR; TCRdb's table is partial and in-frame only. The data contain 200,000 to 250,000 clones, 65% to 85% of them seen just once; the ten biggest clones take up around 7.4%. Specimen: PBMCs or T cells enriched from blood (not recorded which). The origin of the receptors is a woman in her thirties or forties with acute COVID-19.

CDR3 amino acids: CASSFVKGQDLQETQYF. For the CDR3, the DNA is TGTGCCAGCAGTTTTGTCAAAGGACAGGACCTCCAAGAGACCCAGTACTTC. This chain links TRBV28 with TRBJ2-5; 7 nucleotides align to TRBD1. The J segment lost 1 base and the V segment lost 3 bases, leaving 11 bases of the junction unmatched. Germline CDR1 and CDR2: MDHEN and SYDVKM. There are 17 residues in the CDR3. Full variable domain (remainder filled in from reference TRBV28 and TRBJ2-5): DVKVTQSSRYLVKRTGEKVFLECVQDMDHENMFWYRQDPGLGLRLIYFSYDVKMKEKGDIPEGYSVSREKKERFSLILESASTNQTSMYLCASSFVKGQDLQETQYFGPGTRLLVL.

This clone was seen only a few times. This rearrangement joins TRBV19 to TRBJ1-5; possible D gene TRBD1, 5 bases. Deletions cut 3 bases from V and 5 bases from J, with 17 bases between. The CDR3 runs to 16 residues. Germline V lookup: CDR1 LNHDA, CDR2 SQIVND (reference sequence). The CDR3 DNA sequence: TGTGCCAGTAGTATCCCCCGGGGCTCGGGGGATCAGCCCCAGCATTTT. It codes for CASSIPRGSGDQPQHF.

The J gene is TRBJ1-2, the V gene TRBV6-6; 7 bases are shared with TRBD1. V lost 7 bases and J lost 4; bases outside the gene matches: 9. CDR3 length: 14 residues. Germline lookup yields CDR1 MNHNY and CDR2 SVGAGI (reference sequence). Here the CDR3 reads CASIPGGSGYGYTF. The DNA of the CDR3 is TGTGCCAGCATCCCAGGGGGTTCAGGCTATGGCTACACCTTC.

This chain connects TRBV9 to TRBJ1-5; no firm D call. Trimming left V 0 bases short and J 7 bases short, with 11 bases between. Per the germline V gene, CDR1 is SGDLS and CDR2 is YYNGEE. This CDR3 contains 14 residues. The CDR3 sequence is CASSVGGISQPQHF. In DNA, the CDR3 is TGTGCCAGCAGCGTAGGAGGGATAAGCCAGCCCCAGCATTTT.

The gene calls are TRBV7-2 and TRBJ1-4, with 8 bases aligning to TRBD1. The CDR3 runs to 16 residues. Germline CDR1 SGHTA, CDR2 FQGNSA. Losses at the gene ends were 2 bases for V and 7 bases for J; bases not matched to a gene: 9. The CDR3 DNA follows: TGTGCCAGCAGCTTATTGGGCAGGGGGCAGGGTGAAAAACTGTTTTTT. The encoded protein is CASSLLGRGQGEKLFF.

This chain uses TRBV28 with TRBJ1-5; D is possibly TRBD1 (6 bases). V was cut by 10 bases and J by 7 bases, with 20 bases left in between. The CDR3 contains 14 residues. Per the germline V gene, CDR1 is MDHEN and CDR2 is SYDVKM. CDR3: CATIRGSKGQPQHF. In DNA form, the CDR3 reads TGTGCCACGATAAGGGGGTCTAAGGGCCAGCCCCAGCATTTT.

This clone was recorded many times. The chain joins TRBV5-1 to TRBJ1-4; no clear D gene. From germline, CDR1 is SGHRS and CDR2 YFSETQ. The CDR3 has 15 residues. Deletions cut 6 bases from V and 7 bases from J, with 19 bases between. CDR3 sequence reads: CASTRGLGGGEKLFF. CDR3 coding DNA: TGCGCCAGCACCCGGGGATTGGGCGGAGGTGAAAAACTGTTTTTT. Combining the CDR3 with reference TRBV5-1 and TRBJ1-4 gives the whole variable domain KAGVTQTPRYLIKTRGQQVTLSCSPISGHRSVSWYQQTPGQGLQFLFEYFSETQRNKGNFPGRFSGRQFSNSRSEMNVSTLELGDSALYLCASTRGLGGGEKLFFGSGTQLSVL.

The chain carries TRBV11-2 and TRBJ1-3; no definite D call. V lost 1 base to trimming and J lost 0 bases, with 10 bases between them. CDR1 is SGHAT, CDR2 FQNNGV, per germline. CDR3 length: 16 residues. CDR3 bases: TGTGCCAGCAGCTTAGGGTTCGCCAGCTCTGGAAACACCATATATTTT. The encoded protein is CASSLGFASSGNTIYF.

J is TRBJ1-4 and V is TRBV2, with 8 nucleotides matching TRBD1. V dropped 6 bases and J dropped 8; count of bases not matched to a gene: 8. The CDR3 consists of 14 residues. Germline V gene lookup returns CDR1 SNHLY and CDR2 FYNNEI. CDR3 nucleotide sequence: TGTGCCAGCAGCCAGGGGGCAGTCTGGGAAAAACTGTTTTTT. It codes for CASSQGAVWEKLFF.

The rearrangement uses TRBV5-6 and TRBJ1-2; 8 bases are a match to TRBD1. In germline, CDR1 is SGHDT, CDR2 YYEEEE. The length of the CDR3 is 14 residues. The junction had 6 bases not matched to a gene; V was cut back by 3 bases and J by 5 bases. CDR3 sequence: CASSWGQAEYGYTF. DNA for the CDR3: TGTGCCAGCAGCTGGGGACAGGCGGAATATGGCTACACCTTC.

The rearrangement uses TRBV18 and TRBJ1-1, with 8 bases identical to TRBD1. Germline CDR1 reads KGHSH; CDR2 reads LQKENI. V lost 8 bases to trimming and J lost 1 base; unmatched junction nucleotides: 3. There are 13 residues in the CDR3. CDR3 loop: CASKGQGNTEAFF. The CDR3 region has the DNA TGTGCCAGCAAAGGACAGGGGAACACTGAAGCTTTCTTT.

The genes are TRBV5-6 and TRBJ1-4, with 10 positions matching TRBD1. Trimming at V came to 3 bases and at J to 13 bases, leaving 12 bases not matched to a gene. This CDR3 is built from 15 residues. Germline values: CDR1 SGHDT, CDR2 YYEEEE. The CDR3 reads CASSSGTGDGSRLFF. CDR3 nucleotides: TGTGCCAGCAGCTCAGGGACAGGGGACGGATCAAGACTGTTTTTT. Supplemented by reference TRBV5-6 and TRBJ1-4, the full variable domain reads DAGVTQSPTHLIKTRGQQVTLRCSPKSGHDTVSWYQQALGQGPQFIFQYYEEEERQRGNFPDRFSGHQFPNYSSELNVNALLLGDSALYLCASSSGTGDGSRLFFGSGTQLSVL.

This chain uses TRBV20-1 with TRBJ1-1; D unresolved. Germline V CDR1 and CDR2: DFQATT, SNEGSKA (reference sequence). This CDR3 contains 10 residues. Trimming stripped 3 bases from V and 6 bases from J, with 5 bases between. CDR3 in DNA: TGCAGTGCTAGGGCGGCTGAAGCTTTCTTT. It encodes CSARAAEAFF.

The chain employs TRBV2 and TRBJ2-3; D is uncertain. Germline values: CDR1 SNHLY, CDR2 FYNNEI. The CDR3 consists of 14 residues. The V end lost 8 bases, the J end lost 0 bases, and 12 bases lay between the germline ends. CDR3 in amino acids: CASLGSISTDTQYF. The CDR3 DNA follows: TGTGCCAGCCTCGGGTCAATTAGCACAGATACGCAGTATTTT.

The chain recombines TRBV28 with TRBJ1-1; the D is unclear. From germline, CDR1 is MDHEN and CDR2 SYDVKM. The CDR3 totals 14 residues. V shed 4 bases and J shed 2 bases, with 11 bases lying between them. CDR3 residues: CASSYVRQNTEAFF. The CDR3 DNA sequence: TGTGCCAGCAGTTATGTGCGGCAAAACACTGAAGCTTTCTTT. The full variable domain, rest sourced from reference TRBV28 and TRBJ1-1, is DVKVTQSSRYLVKRTGEKVFLECVQDMDHENMFWYRQDPGLGLRLIYFSYDVKMKEKGDIPEGYSVSREKKERFSLILESASTNQTSMYLCASSYVRQNTEAFFGQGTRLTVV.

The chain couples TRBV7-8 to TRBJ2-2, with D tentatively TRBD1 (6 bases). V was pared by 5 bases and J by 5 bases, with 9 bases between. This CDR3 comprises 13 residues. Germline V CDR1 and CDR2: SGHVS, FQNEAQ. The CDR3 DNA reads as TGTGCCAGCAGCCCGCAGGGGACCGGGGAGCTGTTTTTT. Protein product: CASSPQGTGELFF.

This rearrangement joins TRBV30 to TRBJ2-1; 12 positions match TRBD2. In germline, CDR1 is GTSNPN, CDR2 SVGIG (reference sequence). This CDR3 comprises 15 residues. V lost 3 bases to trimming and J lost 7 bases; unmatched junction nucleotides: 7. Here the CDR3 reads CAWRPGLAGQNEQFF. In nucleotides, the CDR3 is TGTGCCTGGAGACCAGGACTAGCGGGGCAGAATGAGCAGTTCTTC.

This chain joins TRBV19 and TRBJ2-7; D is perhaps TRBD1 (5 bases). The V and J ends lost 0 bases and 6 bases respectively, with 12 bases between them. There are 14 residues in the CDR3. CDR1 and CDR2 from the germline V gene are LNHDA and SQIVND (reference sequence). The CDR3 sequence: CASSIDWAGSEQYF. DNA of the CDR3: TGTGCCAGTAGTATAGATTGGGCAGGGTCCGAGCAGTACTTC.

This chain uses TRBV19 with TRBJ2-1; tentative D call: TRBD1 (5 bases). CDR1 and CDR2 from the germline V gene are LNHDA and SQIVND (reference sequence). There are 13 residues in the CDR3. Trimming left V 5 bases short and J 4 bases short, with 9 bases between. In DNA form, the CDR3 reads TGTGCCAGTAGTGAAGGGGAATACAATGAGCAGTTCTTC. The encoded protein is CASSEGEYNEQFF.

The sample holds a few counts of this clone. The chain couples TRBV27 to TRBJ1-2; possibly TRBD1 for D (5 bases). The V and J ends lost 5 bases and 0 bases respectively, with 22 bases between them. Germline CDR1 is MNHEY and CDR2 is SMNVEV (reference sequence). The CDR3 extends over 18 amino acids. The CDR3 loop reads CASSPSGKEPSANYGYTF. The CDR3 DNA reads as TGTGCCAGCAGTCCGTCAGGGAAAGAGCCCTCAGCTAACTATGGCTACACCTTC.

This CDR3 is CASSPGQGGNQPQHF. CDR3 coding DNA: TGCGCCAGCAGCCCGGGACAGGGCGGCAATCAGCCCCAGCATTTT. The chain recombines TRBV5-1 with TRBJ1-5; 9 nucleotides agree with TRBD1. From germline, CDR1 is SGHRS and CDR2 YFSETQ. This CDR3 is 15 amino acids long. The junction had 4 bases not matched to a gene; V was cut back by 4 bases and J by 2 bases.

V and J are TRBV19 and TRBJ2-7; TRBD2 matches at 7 bases. Germline CDR1 is LNHDA and CDR2 is SQIVND (reference sequence). Trimming took 5 bases from V and 0 from J; bases not matched to a gene: 4. This CDR3 is 14 amino acids long. The CDR3, as DNA: TGTGCCAGTAGTGCCACTAGCGACTCCTACGAGCAGTACTTC. As protein: CASSATSDSYEQYF.